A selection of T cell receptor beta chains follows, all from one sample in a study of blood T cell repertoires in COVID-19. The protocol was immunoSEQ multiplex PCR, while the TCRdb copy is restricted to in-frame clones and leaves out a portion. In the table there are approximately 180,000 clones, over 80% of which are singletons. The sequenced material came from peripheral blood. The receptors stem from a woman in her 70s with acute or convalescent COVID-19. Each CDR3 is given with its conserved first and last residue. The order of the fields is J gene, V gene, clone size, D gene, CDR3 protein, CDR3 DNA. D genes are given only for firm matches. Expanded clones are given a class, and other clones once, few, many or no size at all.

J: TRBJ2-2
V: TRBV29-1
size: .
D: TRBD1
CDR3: CSVEGRGRPGELFF
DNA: TGCAGCGTTGAGGGCAGGGGGCGCCCCGGGGAGCTGTTTTTT

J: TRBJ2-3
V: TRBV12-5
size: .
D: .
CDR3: CASGLGQLTDTQYF
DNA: TGTGCTAGTGGTTTGGGACAGCTTACAGATACGCAGTATTTT

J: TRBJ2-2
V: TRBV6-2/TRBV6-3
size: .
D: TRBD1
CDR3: CASSYLGQGPGELFF
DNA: TGTGCCAGCAGTTACTTGGGACAGGGTCCCGGGGAGCTGTTTTTT

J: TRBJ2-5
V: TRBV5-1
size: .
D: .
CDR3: CASSLAGLRQETQYF
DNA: TGCGCCAGCAGCTTGGCAGGGTTGCGCCAAGAGACCCAGTACTTC

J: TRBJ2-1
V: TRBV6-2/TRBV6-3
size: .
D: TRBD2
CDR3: CASSLPLAGTNRLYNEQFF
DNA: TGTGCCAGCAGCCTACCGCTAGCGGGGACAAACAGGCTATACAATGAGCAGTTCTTC

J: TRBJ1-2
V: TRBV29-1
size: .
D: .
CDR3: CSVEDFREGWGGYTF
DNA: TGCAGCGTTGAAGATTTCAGAGAGGGTTGGGGAGGCTACACCTTC

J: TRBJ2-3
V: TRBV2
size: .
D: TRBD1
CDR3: CASSEPQGVVADTQYF
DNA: TGTGCCAGCAGTGAACCGCAGGGGGTGGTGGCAGATACGCAGTATTTT

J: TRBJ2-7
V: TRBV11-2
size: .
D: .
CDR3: CASSLEGDKGYEQYF
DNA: TGTGCCAGCAGCTTAGAGGGTGACAAAGGCTACGAGCAGTACTTC

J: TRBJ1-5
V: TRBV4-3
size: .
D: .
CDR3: CASSQDAGSQPQHF
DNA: TGCGCCAGCAGCCAAGATGCGGGGAGTCAGCCCCAGCATTTT

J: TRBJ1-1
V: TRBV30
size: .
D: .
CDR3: CAWSVFSAGEAFF
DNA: TGTGCCTGGAGTGTTTTTTCGGCGGGTGAAGCTTTCTTT

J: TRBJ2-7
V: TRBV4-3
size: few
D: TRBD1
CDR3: CASSQGPTGEPYEQYF
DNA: TGCGCCAGCAGCCAAGGCCCGACAGGGGAGCCCTACGAGCAGTACTTC

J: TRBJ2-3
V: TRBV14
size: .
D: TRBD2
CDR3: CASSPLNPRTSGGVTDTQYF
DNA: TGTGCCAGCAGCCCGCTTAACCCCCGGACTAGCGGGGGGGTTACAGATACGCAGTATTTT

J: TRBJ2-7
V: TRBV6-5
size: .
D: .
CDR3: CASRTPGQKYEQYF
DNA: TGTGCCAGCAGGACACCGGGACAAAAATACGAGCAGTACTTC

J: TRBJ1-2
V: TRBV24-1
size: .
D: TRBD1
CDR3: CATGTGNYGYTF
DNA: TGTGCCACCGGGACAGGGAACTATGGCTACACCTTC

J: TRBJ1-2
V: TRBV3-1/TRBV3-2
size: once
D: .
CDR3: CASSPRQTGGYTF
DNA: TGTGCCAGCAGCCCCCGACAGACGGGTGGCTACACCTTC

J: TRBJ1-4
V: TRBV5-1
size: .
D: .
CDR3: CASSLGRVHEKLFF
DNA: TGCGCCAGCAGCTTGGGCAGGGTTCATGAAAAACTGTTTTTT

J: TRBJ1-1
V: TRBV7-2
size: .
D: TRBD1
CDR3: CASSLRRVTGTGYLTEAFF
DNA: TGTGCCAGCAGCTTGCGTCGCGTTACCGGGACAGGGTACCTCACTGAAGCTTTCTTT

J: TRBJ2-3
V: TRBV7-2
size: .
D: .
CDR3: CASSLDQGSTDTQYF
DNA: TGTGCCAGCAGCTTAGATCAGGGTTCTACAGATACGCAGTATTTT

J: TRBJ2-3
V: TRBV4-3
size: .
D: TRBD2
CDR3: CASSQDVSGGAHTQYF
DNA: TGCGCCAGCAGCCAAGATGTGAGCGGGGGGGCTCATACGCAGTATTTT

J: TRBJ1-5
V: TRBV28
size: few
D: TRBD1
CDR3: CASSLSQGAHQPQHF
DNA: TGTGCCAGCAGTCTCTCACAGGGGGCACATCAGCCCCAGCATTTT

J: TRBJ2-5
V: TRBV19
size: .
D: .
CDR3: CASSINFQETQYF
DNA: TGTGCCAGTAGTATTAACTTCCAAGAGACCCAGTACTTC

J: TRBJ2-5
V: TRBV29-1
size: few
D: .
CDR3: CSVEGTTQETQYF
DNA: TGCAGCGTTGAAGGGACAACCCAAGAGACCCAGTACTTC

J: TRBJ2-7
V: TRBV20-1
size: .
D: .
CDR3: CSAINTYEQYF
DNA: TGCAGTGCTATAAACACCTACGAGCAGTACTTC

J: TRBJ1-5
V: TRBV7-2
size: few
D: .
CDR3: CASSSQSNQPQHF
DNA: TGTGCCAGCAGCTCCCAAAGCAATCAGCCCCAGCATTTT

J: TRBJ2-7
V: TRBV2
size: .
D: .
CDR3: CASKQAPYEQYF
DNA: TGTGCCAGCAAACAGGCCCCCTACGAGCAGTACTTC

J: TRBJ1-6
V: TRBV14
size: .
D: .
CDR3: CASSPVGGTNSPLHF
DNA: TGTGCCAGCAGCCCCGTCGGCGGGACTAATTCACCCCTCCACTTT

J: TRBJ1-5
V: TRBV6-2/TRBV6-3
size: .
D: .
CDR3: CASSYTGHWSNQPQHF
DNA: TGTGCCAGCAGTTACACAGGGCATTGGAGCAATCAGCCCCAGCATTTT

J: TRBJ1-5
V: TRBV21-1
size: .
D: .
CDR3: CASSNREHNQPQHF
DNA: TGTGCCAGCAGCAACCGGGAGCACAATCAGCCCCAGCATTTT

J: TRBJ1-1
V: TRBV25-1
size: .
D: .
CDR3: CASSELGGFASSGAFF
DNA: TGTGCCAGCAGTGAATTGGGGGGGTTTGCTTCTTCTGGGGCTTTCTTT

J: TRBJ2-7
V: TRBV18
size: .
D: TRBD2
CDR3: CASSPLKASGGSQQYF
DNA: TGTGCCAGCTCACCACTCAAGGCTAGCGGGGGCTCACAACAGTACTTC

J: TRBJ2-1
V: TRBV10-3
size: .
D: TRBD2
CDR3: CATKSLADNNEQFF
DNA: TGTGCCACGAAAAGCCTAGCGGATAACAATGAGCAGTTCTTC

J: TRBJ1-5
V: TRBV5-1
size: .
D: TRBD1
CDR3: CASSSTGDYNQPQHF
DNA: TGCGCCAGCAGCTCGACAGGGGATTACAATCAGCCCCAGCATTTT

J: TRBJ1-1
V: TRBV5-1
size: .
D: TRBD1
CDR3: CASSLTGSNTEAFF
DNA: TGCGCCAGCAGCCTGACAGGGTCGAACACTGAAGCTTTCTTT

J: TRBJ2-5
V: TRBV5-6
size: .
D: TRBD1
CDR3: CASSRQGVETQYF
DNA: TGTGCCAGCAGCCGACAGGGGGTGGAGACCCAGTACTTC

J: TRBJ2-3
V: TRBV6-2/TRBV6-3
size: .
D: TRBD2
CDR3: CASSWLAGITDTQYF
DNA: TGTGCCAGCAGTTGGCTAGCGGGGATCACAGATACGCAGTATTTT

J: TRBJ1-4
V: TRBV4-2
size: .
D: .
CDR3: CASSQGGEDEKLFF
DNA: TGTGCCAGCAGCCAAGGGGGGGAAGATGAAAAACTGTTTTTT

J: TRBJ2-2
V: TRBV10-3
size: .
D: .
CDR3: CAISDSRKDTGELFF
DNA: TGTGCCATCAGTGATTCCAGGAAGGACACCGGGGAGCTGTTTTTT

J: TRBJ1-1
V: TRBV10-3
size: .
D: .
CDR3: CAISEQGVAFF
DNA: TGTGCCATCAGTGAGCAGGGTGTGGCTTTCTTT

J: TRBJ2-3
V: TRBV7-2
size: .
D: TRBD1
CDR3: CASSQLTGWIDTQYF
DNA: TGTGCCAGCAGCCAACTGACAGGGTGGATAGATACGCAGTATTTT

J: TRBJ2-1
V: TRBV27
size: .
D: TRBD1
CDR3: CASKRQGSQNNEQFF
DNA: TGTGCCAGCAAGAGACAGGGATCCCAGAACAATGAGCAGTTCTTC

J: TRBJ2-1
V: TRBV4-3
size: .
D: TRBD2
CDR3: CASSLLPGTSGSLGYNEQFF
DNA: TGCGCCAGCAGCCTCCTCCCCGGGACTAGCGGGAGTCTTGGCTACAATGAGCAGTTCTTC

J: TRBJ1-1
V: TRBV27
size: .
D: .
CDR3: CASRLIPTGGRNTEAFF
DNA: TGTGCCAGCAGGCTAATACCGACCGGAGGGAGGAACACTGAAGCTTTCTTT

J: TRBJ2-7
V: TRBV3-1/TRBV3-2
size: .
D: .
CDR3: CASSRQQNYEQYF
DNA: TGTGCCAGCAGTAGGCAACAGAACTACGAGCAGTACTTC

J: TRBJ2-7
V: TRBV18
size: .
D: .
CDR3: CASSSTGPSYEQYF
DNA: TGTGCCAGCTCATCGACAGGTCCCTCCTACGAGCAGTACTTC

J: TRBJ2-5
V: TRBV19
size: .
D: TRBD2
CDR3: CASKGSRLAGGQETQYF
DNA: TGTGCCAGTAAAGGCTCGCGACTAGCGGGAGGGCAAGAGACCCAGTACTTC